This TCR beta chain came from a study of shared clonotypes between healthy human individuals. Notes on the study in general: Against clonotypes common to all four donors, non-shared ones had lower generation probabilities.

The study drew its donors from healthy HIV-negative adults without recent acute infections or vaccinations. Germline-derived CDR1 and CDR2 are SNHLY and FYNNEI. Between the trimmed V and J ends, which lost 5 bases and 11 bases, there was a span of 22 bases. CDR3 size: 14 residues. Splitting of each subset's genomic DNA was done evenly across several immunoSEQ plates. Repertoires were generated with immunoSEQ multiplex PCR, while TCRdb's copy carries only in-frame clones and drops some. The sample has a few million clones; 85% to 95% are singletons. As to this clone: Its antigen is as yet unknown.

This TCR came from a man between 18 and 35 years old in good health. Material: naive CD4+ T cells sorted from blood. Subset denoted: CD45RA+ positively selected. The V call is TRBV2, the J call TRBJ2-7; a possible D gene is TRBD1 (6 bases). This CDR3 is CASSSRDMSLREYF. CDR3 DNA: TGTGCCAGCAGTTCCCGGGACATGTCCCTACGAGAGTACTTC. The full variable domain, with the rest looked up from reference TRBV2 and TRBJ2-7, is EPEVTQTPSHQVTQMGQEVILRCVPISNHLYFYWYRQILGQKVEFLVSFYNNEISEKSEIFDDQFSVERPDGSNFTLKIRSTKLEDSAMYFCASSSRDMSLREYFGPGTRLTVT.